Listed here are 5 T cell receptor beta chains from one sample, sequenced in a study of T cells in Graves' hyperthyroidism and ophthalmopathy. RNA transcripts yielded amplified TCR beta CDR3 regions. RT-PCR in the first round (using the HTBI primer set) targeted the TCR CDR3. TCRdb ran MiXCR on the multiplex PCR reads and lists one entry per CDR3 protein. Among fewer than 550,000 distinct CDR3 sequences listed, 15% to 19% were seen once. Sequenced input: blood. These receptors all come from a woman in her late teens or twenties with Graves' hyperthyroidism.

The rearrangement uses TRBV20-1 and TRBJ1-4; possibly TRBD1 for D (6 bases). Germline CDR1 is DFQATT and CDR2 is SNEGSKA (reference sequence). The germline V and J ends were trimmed by 5 bases and 7 bases, with 11 bases remaining between them. This CDR3 is built from 12 residues. CDR3 sequence (DNA): TGCAGTGCTGTGGACAGACTTGAAAAACTGTTTTTT. Amino acids: CSAVDRLEKLFF.

Only a few counts were recorded for this clonotype. The rearrangement links TRBV19 to TRBJ1-5, with a possible D match to TRBD1 (5 bases). Germline V lookup: CDR1 LNHDA, CDR2 SQIVND (reference sequence). The CDR3 runs to 20 residues. V was pared by 0 bases and J by 0 bases, with 21 bases between. CDR3 sequence reads: CASSIDIGLPGRYSNQPQHF. The CDR3 region has the DNA TGTGCCAGTAGTATAGATATCGGACTCCCGGGGCGATATAGCAATCAGCCCCAGCATTTT.

This chain joins TRBV7-9 and TRBJ1-4; TRBD1 matches 7 bases. Unmatched junction bases numbered 5, after V lost 0 bases and J lost 7 bases. The V gene's germline CDR1 is SEHNR and CDR2 FQNEAQ (reference sequence). The CDR3 contains 15 residues. The CDR3 loop reads CASSLATGRFEKLFF. CDR3 DNA: TGTGCCAGCAGCTTAGCGACAGGGAGGTTTGAAAAACTGTTTTTT.

This clonotype was observed a handful of times. The chain employs TRBV5-8 and TRBJ1-4, with D unresolved. CDR1 and CDR2 (germline): SGHTS, YDEGEE. This CDR3 has 16 residues. Deletions cut 0 bases from V and 3 bases from J, with 12 bases between. CDR3 amino acids: CASSLGEHRANEKLFF. The DNA of the CDR3 is TGTGCCAGCAGCTTGGGGGAACATCGTGCTAATGAAAAACTGTTTTTT.

This clonotype was seen ten or more times. This chain links TRBV12-3 or TRBV12-4 with TRBJ1-5; 11 bases match TRBD1. The V gene end was trimmed by 4 bases and the J gene end by 2 bases; junction bases not matched to a gene: 1. The CDR3 loop spans 15 amino acids. CDR3 nucleotides: TGTGCCAGCAGTTGGACAGGGGGCGGCAATCAGCCCCAGCATTTT. This codes for CASSWTGGGNQPQHF.